This TCR beta chain derives from a study of blood T cell repertoires in COVID-19. Whole-study context: Acute and convalescent COVID-19 samples came from the United States, Italy and Spain. Sources were T cells, B-cell-depleted T cells, or PBMCs; the material itself was cDNA or gDNA.

How the authors handled the data: Amplification of reference gene primers provided the estimated nucleated cell counts. Assay: immunoSEQ multiplex PCR; the TCRdb copy retains only in-frame clones and omits some. That table gives V, J and clone size, and the DNA gave D and trimming. The sample yields about 140,000 clones, about 82% seen once. The junction had 10 bases not matched to a gene; V was cut back by 4 bases and J by 6 bases. CDR3 size: 14 residues. Germline lookup yields CDR1 SGHKS and CDR2 YYEKEE (reference sequence). Sequencing was performed on peripheral blood. This receptor was taken from a woman at least 80 years old with active or convalescent COVID-19. The rearrangement links TRBV5-5 to TRBJ2-7, with 7 bases aligning to TRBD2. The CDR3 sequence is CASSMGGLPPEQYF. The CDR3 DNA sequence: TGTGCCAGCAGCATGGGGGGACTACCTCCCGAGCAGTACTTC.